This TCR beta chain was documented in a study of T cell changes during pregnancy in multiple sclerosis. Germline CDR1 is SNHLY and CDR2 is FYNNEI. The CDR3 is 19 amino acids. V lost 4 bases, J lost 0 bases, and 13 bases stayed unmatched. Produced via immunoSEQ multiplex PCR; TCRdb's table is partial and in-frame only. The data contain tens of thousands of clones, less than 90% of them singletons. This TCR was sampled from a female donor with multiple sclerosis, enrolled in a pregnancy study. Here the sequenced sample was peripheral blood, taken before pregnancy. The chain employs TRBV2 and TRBJ2-1; TRBD2 matches at 9 bases. CDR3 sequence: CASSGMGSGGINSYNEQFF. For the CDR3, the DNA is TGTGCCAGCAGTGGAATGGGTAGCGGGGGAATAAACTCCTACAATGAGCAGTTCTTC.